The 27 T cell receptor beta chains below all came from one sample that was sequenced in a study of T cell clonality in common variable immunodeficiency. Measured with immunoSEQ multiplex PCR; TCRdb has only the in-frame clones, and not every one. Listed here are tens of thousands of clones without any singletons, the top ten holding 3.5% to 4%. Sequencing was done on a sample of peripheral blood mononuclear cells. These receptors were obtained from a person aged 18 to 75 in good health.

This clone was observed at least ten times. The CDR3 goes on 3 residues after the read ends, and that part is filled in from the germline J gene. V gene TRBV5-1 combines with J gene TRBJ1-1; possible D gene TRBD1, 5 bases. The germline V gene has CDR1 SGHRS and CDR2 YFSETQ. There are 11 residues in the CDR3. CDR3 sequence reads: CASSQGGEAFF. Incomplete CDR3 DNA: TGCGCCAGCAGCCAGGGTGGGGAA.

This clone was seen a few times. The missing CDR3 end, 3 residues past where the read stops, is filled in from the germline J gene. J is TRBJ2-3 and V is TRBV7-3; D might be TRBD2 (6 bases). CDR3 length: 13 amino acids. Germline V gene sequence: CDR1 SGHTA, CDR2 FQGTGA. The CDR3 sequence is CASSSRRGETQYF. The DNA read from the CDR3 is TGTGCCAGCAGCTCCCGGAGGGGAGAGACG.

This clone has at least ten counts. The read stops 3 residues short of the end of the CDR3; the missing end is completed from the germline J gene. The V call is TRBV5-1, the J call TRBJ1-2, with TRBD1 identical over 7 bases. J was trimmed by 4 bases and V by 1 base; bases with no gene match: 4. Germline CDR1 SGHRS, CDR2 YFSETQ. CDR3 length: 14 amino acids. The CDR3 reads CASSLHRGGYGYTF. CDR3 DNA, as far as it was read: TGCGCCAGCAGCTTGCACAGGGGAGGCTATGGC. Looking up the rest from reference TRBV5-1 and TRBJ1-2 gives the full variable domain: KAGVTQTPRYLIKTRGQQVTLSCSPISGHRSVSWYQQTPGQGLQFLFEYFSETQRNKGNFPGRFSGRQFSNSRSEMNVSTLELGDSALYLCASSLHRGGYGYTFGSGTRLTVV.

A note on this clone: The read ends 3 residues early relative to the CDR3; the germline J gene fills the gap. The chain uses TRBV5-1 and TRBJ1-2; 10 bases line up with TRBD1. This CDR3 has 14 amino acids. The germline gives CDR1 SGHRS, CDR2 YFSETQ. The sequenced part of the CDR3 DNA is TGCGCCAGCAGCCCCGGGACAGGGGTCGAGACC. Translated, it gives CASSPGTGVET. The whole CDR3 region reads CASSPGTGVETYTF.

This clone was seen many times. Coverage ceases 3 residues before the CDR3 finishes, and the germline J gene fills in the end. This chain joins TRBV20-1 and TRBJ2-7; a possible D gene is TRBD1 (6 bases). With 1 base removed from V and 3 bases from J, the gap between germline ends came to 7 bases. The CDR3 runs to 12 residues. Per germline, CDR1 DFQATT and CDR2 SNEGSKA (reference sequence). The CDR3 sequence is CSARVDSYEQYF. CDR3 bases read: TGCAGTGCTAGAGTGGACAGCTACGAG.

This clone was recorded at least ten times. The sequence runs out 3 residues before the end of the CDR3; the remainder is reconstructed from the germline J gene. V usage is TRBV12-3 or TRBV12-4 and J usage is TRBJ1-2; 8 nucleotides match TRBD1. The ends lost 8 bases at V and 6 bases at J; junction bases unmatched: 5. The length of the CDR3 is 12 residues. CDR3 bases read: TGTGCCAGCCAGGACAGGGCCGATGGC. Residues: CASQDRADG. Given in full, the CDR3 is CASQDRADGYTF.

With regard to this clone: A far larger clone is off by one base, so a read error is likely. The read terminates 3 residues ahead of where the CDR3 ends, so the germline J gene completes it. This chain joins TRBV7-9 and TRBJ1-1; 7 nucleotides align to TRBD1. Germline V gene lookup returns CDR1 SEHNR and CDR2 FQNEAQ (reference sequence). The CDR3 extends over 14 amino acids. The covered CDR3 bases are TGTGCCCGCAGCCTGGACAGGACGAACACTGAA. Its translation is CARSLDRTNTE. The full CDR3 reads CARSLDRTNTEAFF.

This clone has a count of ten or more. The DNA ends 3 residues before the CDR3 does, and the rest of the CDR3 is filled in from the germline J gene. V usage is TRBV7-6 and J usage is TRBJ1-2; 7 nucleotides align to TRBD1. The CDR3 is 17 amino acids. CDR1 and CDR2 (germline): SGHVS, FNYEAQ. V trimming: 5 bases; J trimming: 0 bases; junction bases outside the gene matches: 12. CDR3 sequence reads: CASSQSSGQTSNYGYTF. The CDR3 bases that were read are TGTGCCAGCAGCCAGAGTTCGGGACAGACTTCTAACTATGGC.

There are many counts of this clone. The part of the CDR3 DNA that was read is TGCAGTGCTAGAGACACAGCAAATCAGCCC. Translated: CSARDTANQP. The whole CDR3 is CSARDTANQPQHF. This chain joins TRBV20-1 and TRBJ1-5; D call uncertain. The missing CDR3 end, 3 residues past where the read stops, is filled in from the germline J gene. Per germline, CDR1 DFQATT and CDR2 SNEGSKA (reference sequence). The CDR3 sequence is 13 residues long. The V end lost 0 bases, the J end lost 4 bases, and 7 bases lay between the germline ends.

The sample holds many counts of this clone. The read falls 3 residues short of the CDR3 end, and the missing part is taken from the germline J gene. V gene TRBV6-2 or TRBV6-3 combines with J gene TRBJ2-3, with D perhaps TRBD2 (5 bases). Germline CDR1 MNHEY, CDR2 SVGEGT. Trimming removed 8 bases from V and 0 bases from J, with 9 bases in between. The CDR3 has 13 residues. This chain's CDR3 is CASRSGSTDTQYF. The covered CDR3 bases are TGTGCCAGCCGATCGGGGAGCACAGATACG.

Many counts were recorded for this clone. The CDR3 end is not reached by the read, which stops 3 residues before it; the germline J gene fills it in. The chain links TRBV5-1 to TRBJ2-7; 10 nucleotides agree with TRBD1. The length of the CDR3 is 15 residues. In germline, CDR1 is SGHRS, CDR2 YFSETQ. The V segment lost 5 bases and the J segment 1 base; nucleotides outside the gene matches: 6. The CDR3 sequence: CASSGPGQGSYEQYF. CDR3 DNA, as far as it was read: TGCGCCAGCAGTGGGCCGGGACAGGGGTCCTACGAG.

This clone appeared many times. The sequenced fragment ends 3 residues before the CDR3 boundary, so the rest is inferred from the germline J gene. The rearrangement joins TRBV6-2 or TRBV6-3 to TRBJ2-2; 7 bases align to TRBD1. Germline values: CDR1 MNHEY, CDR2 SVGEGT. This CDR3 contains 15 residues. The CDR3 bases that were read are TGTGCCAGCAGTCAACCCACCGGGACAGATGAAAAG. Its protein is CASSQPTGTDEK. The CDR3 as a whole reads CASSQPTGTDEKLFF.

Ten or more counts support this clone. The sequenced fragment ends 3 residues before the CDR3 boundary, so the rest is inferred from the germline J gene. V is TRBV14 and J is TRBJ2-7; possibly TRBD2 for D (6 bases). This CDR3 has 17 residues. Germline V gives CDR1 SGHDN, CDR2 FVKESK. V lost 0 bases and J 4 bases, leaving 19 bases between the germline ends. CDR3 in amino acids: CASSQEATSFTPYEQYF. The sequenced CDR3 bases are TGTGCCAGCAGCCAAGAAGCGACTAGTTTTACCCCTTACGAG. Full variable domain (remainder filled in from reference TRBV14 and TRBJ2-7): EAGVTQFPSHSVIEKGQTVTLRCDPISGHDNLYWYRRVMGKEIKFLLHFVKESKQDESGMPNNRFLAERTGGTYSTLKVQPAELEDSGVYFCASSQEATSFTPYEQYFGPGTRLTVT.

Only a few counts were recorded for this clone. With the read ending 3 residues before the CDR3 end, the germline J gene is used to fill in that end. V is TRBV7-2 and J is TRBJ1-1; D might be TRBD1 (5 bases). The CDR3 sequence is 15 residues long. Germline V gene sequence: CDR1 SGHTA, CDR2 FQGNSA. CDR3 DNA (partial): TGTGCCAGCAGCTTAGTGAGTAGCGGGAGGGGCGAG. Protein product: CASSLVSSGRGE. The CDR3 as a whole reads CASSLVSSGRGEAFF.

Concerning this clone: The missing CDR3 end, 3 residues past where the read stops, is filled in from the germline J gene. V usage is TRBV30 and J usage is TRBJ1-4; 8 positions match TRBD1. Germline values: CDR1 GTSNPN, CDR2 SVGIG (reference sequence). V lost 5 bases, J lost 5 bases, and 19 bases stayed unmatched. CDR3 size: 18 residues. The CDR3 is CAWPMSQGADYLNEKLFF. Partial CDR3 DNA: TGTGCCTGGCCCATGTCCCAGGGGGCTGATTACCTCAATGAAAAA.

This clone has a count of ten or more. The CDR3 end falls 3 residues outside the read, so it is completed with the germline J gene. The gene calls are TRBV4-1 and TRBJ1-1, with TRBD1 matching over 7 bases. The CDR3 contains 15 residues. From germline, CDR1 is MGHRA and CDR2 YSYEKL. The J segment lost 5 bases and the V segment lost 2 bases, leaving 8 bases of the junction unmatched. CDR3 DNA, as far as it was read: TGCGCCAGCAGCCAACAAGACAGGGAGGGAACTGAA. As protein: CASSQQDREGTE. Given in full, the CDR3 is CASSQQDREGTEAFF.

This clone occurred many times. The missing CDR3 end, 3 residues past where the read stops, is filled in from the germline J gene. V is TRBV20-1 and J is TRBJ2-5; D is unclear. The germline V and J ends were trimmed by 0 bases and 7 bases, with 9 bases remaining between them. The CDR3 runs to 12 residues. The germline V gene has CDR1 DFQATT and CDR2 SNEGSKA (reference sequence). The CDR3 region is CSARDLAGTQYF. The sequenced CDR3 bases are TGCAGTGCTAGAGATCTGGCTGGGACC.

This clone has ten or more counts. Sequencing ends 3 residues short of the CDR3 end; the germline J gene provides the rest. This chain links TRBV12-3 or TRBV12-4 with TRBJ2-2; D is possibly TRBD2 (6 bases). V was clipped by 8 bases and J by 0 bases, with 13 bases between them. This CDR3 has 15 amino acids. The CDR3 loop reads CASLPGGSNTGELFF. The sequenced CDR3 bases are TGTGCCAGCCTCCCTGGGGGGTCGAACACCGGGGAG.

Many counts were recorded for this clone. The DNA ends 3 residues before the CDR3 does, and the rest of the CDR3 is filled in from the germline J gene. The chain recombines TRBV19 with TRBJ2-7; D unclear. Germline V gene data show CDR1 as LNHDA and CDR2 as SQIVND (reference sequence). The CDR3 has 15 amino acids. Trimming pared 5 bases from V and 3 bases from J, leaving 17 bases between. This CDR3 is CASSPGDFHLYEQYF. Partial CDR3 DNA: TGTGCCAGTAGTCCTGGCGACTTCCACCTCTACGAG.

This clone was counted at least ten times. The read ends 3 residues before the CDR3 terminus; that terminus is restored from the germline J gene. The rearrangement links TRBV19 to TRBJ2-1; D gene uncertain. Looked up from germline, CDR1 is LNHDA and CDR2 is SQIVND (reference sequence). The CDR3 covers 14 residues. V lost 6 bases and J lost 5, with 14 bases in between. The CDR3 here is CASSPIWAHNEQFF. CDR3 DNA (partial): TGTGCCAGTAGCCCCATCTGGGCTCACAATGAG.

Many counts were recorded for this clone. The read terminates 3 residues ahead of where the CDR3 ends, so the germline J gene completes it. The genes are TRBV20-1 and TRBJ2-3; 10 nucleotides agree with TRBD2. The CDR3 loop spans 14 amino acids. J lost 6 bases, V lost 2 bases, and 5 bases had no gene match. Germline CDR1 reads DFQATT; CDR2 reads SNEGSKA (reference sequence). CDR3 amino acids: CSARPGTSVDTQYF. CDR3 DNA, as far as it was read: TGCAGTGCTAGACCCGGGACTAGCGTTGATACG.

This clone came up many times. Coverage ceases 3 residues before the CDR3 finishes, and the germline J gene fills in the end. The genes are TRBV5-1 and TRBJ2-5; 12 nucleotides align to TRBD1. CDR1 is SGHRS, CDR2 YFSETQ, per germline. The CDR3 covers 17 residues. The trim removed 4 bases at V and 3 bases at J, leaving 10 bases unmatched. CDR3 DNA (partial): TGCGCCAGCAGCCCCGCCCCGGGACAGGGGGCCGAAGAGACC. It specifies CASSPAPGQGAEET. The full CDR3 reads CASSPAPGQGAEETQYF. Full variable domain (remainder filled in from reference TRBV5-1 and TRBJ2-5): KAGVTQTPRYLIKTRGQQVTLSCSPISGHRSVSWYQQTPGQGLQFLFEYFSETQRNKGNFPGRFSGRQFSNSRSEMNVSTLELGDSALYLCASSPAPGQGAEETQYFGPGTRLLVL.

This clone was observed many times. At one end the junction does not follow the germline gene, possibly because of a read error. Read sequence stops 3 residues before the CDR3 end, and the germline J gene provides the missing end. Other DNA variants within this sample encode the same CDR3. V usage is TRBV4-2 and J usage is TRBJ2-3; TRBD2 matches at 13 bases. This CDR3 comprises 16 residues. Germline CDR1 LGHNA, CDR2 YNFKEQ. CDR3 DNA (partial): TGCGCCAGCAGCTTGCAACTAGCGGGGGGGCCTGAGTCG. This gives the protein CASSLQLAGGPES. The CDR3, in full, reads CASSLQLAGGPESQYF.

As to this clone: Read sequence stops 3 residues before the CDR3 end, and the germline J gene provides the missing end. V usage is TRBV7-9 and J usage is TRBJ1-4; 7 bases are a match to TRBD1. Germline CDR1 is SEHNR and CDR2 is FQNEAQ (reference sequence). The CDR3 loop spans 15 amino acids. J gave up 6 bases and V 5 bases, and 9 bases lay outside the gene matches. The CDR3 sequence: CASSGTGAKDEKLFF. CDR3 DNA, as far as it was read: TGTGCCAGCAGCGGTACAGGGGCAAAGGATGAAAAA.

This clone counts as medium-sized. CDR3 residues: CSAPSQQETQYF. CDR3 DNA, as far as it was read: TGCAGTGCTCCTTCTCAGCAAGAGACC. The V and J genes are TRBV20-1 and TRBJ2-5; D uncertain. The read terminates 3 residues before the CDR3 end, so the remaining end is supplied by the germline J gene. This CDR3 is 12 amino acids long. V gave up 5 bases and J gave up 2 bases, with 9 bases separating them. CDR1 is DFQATT and CDR2 is SNEGSKA in the germline V gene (reference sequence).

This clone was seen a few times. The read finishes 3 residues shy of the CDR3 end, and the germline J gene is used to complete it. V and J are TRBV30 and TRBJ2-4, with a possible D match to TRBD2 (5 bases). Germline assignment: CDR1 GTSNPN and CDR2 SVGIG (reference sequence). There are 14 residues in the CDR3. This CDR3 reads CAWNLPGVEGGQYF. CDR3 DNA (partial): TGTGCCTGGAACCTACCCGGGGTGGAAGGTGGT.

This clone was detected ten times or more. Read sequence stops 3 residues before the CDR3 end, and the germline J gene provides the missing end. This chain uses TRBV12-3 or TRBV12-4 with TRBJ2-1, with D tentatively TRBD1 (6 bases). This CDR3 is 14 amino acids long. V shed 4 bases and J shed 2 bases, with 9 bases lying between them. The CDR3 is CASSSKGAYNEQFF. CDR3 bases read: TGTGCCAGCAGTTCCAAGGGGGCCTACAATGAG.